The rows below give T cell receptor beta chains drawn from one sample of a study of beta chain features in type 1 diabetes. Measured with immunoSEQ multiplex PCR; TCRdb has only the in-frame clones, and not every one. The table lists approximately 400,000 clones, around 16% of them singletons. Sequenced input: naive CD4+ T cells from blood. These receptors all stem from a woman aged 18-29 years in good health. The CDR3 runs from the conserved cysteine through the conserved F or W. The order of the fields is V gene, clone size, CDR3 protein. Not all rows give a size; the values are once, few, many and, for expanded clones, a class.

TRBV6-5,-,CASSYSQGGNQPQHF
TRBV7-9,few,CASSLPPGVSSYNEQFF
TRBV7-8,-,CASSFGTENQPQHF
TRBV9,few,CASSVRDRVTEAFF
TRBV25-1,-,CASSESRGRKSNYGYTF
TRBV5-4,-,CASGRAGVETQYF
TRBV7-9,-,CASSATSASNTEAFF
TRBV5-1,-,CASSLVEGEDTQYF
TRBV30,few,CAWRRVTDTQYF
TRBV11-3,-,CASRGAGSNEQFF
TRBV30,-,CAWDRLNTEAFF
TRBV7-2,few,CASSLIGTGSEKLFF
TRBV29-1,-,CSVPGLSNEKLFF
TRBV7-2,-,CASSLGGTGGQETQYF
TRBV5-4,few,CASSPGTGGWSGANVLTF
TRBV5-1,few,CASSFKASGTEAFF
TRBV6-5,-,CASSLASGRSYEQYF
TRBV5-1,-,CASSRSTGGGEQYF
TRBV11-2,-,CASSRGQGEETQYF
TRBV28,-,CASSFGTSGITGELFF
TRBV6-5,few,CASSYRQGSSYEQYF
TRBV7-6,few,CASSLELAGGGTDTQYF
TRBV18,few,CASSPGSSGGGYNEQFF
TRBV7-3,-,CASSLFPDTEAFF
TRBV25-1,-,CASSLSGISYEQYF
TRBV5-1,-,CASSSSAPGEFF
TRBV7-9,few,CASSSRQNTEAFF
TRBV6-4,few,CASSDRTSSTGELFF
TRBV7-2,few,CASSPVSYEQYF
TRBV18,few,CASSQASGRETQYF
TRBV15,few,CATSRGVADRGYEQYF
TRBV30,-,CAWHKQGAGGTEAFF
TRBV19,-,CASSPSPETGGYGYTF
TRBV2,few,CASNTGGSGANVLTF
TRBV7-9,few,CASSPRGLAEYNEQFF
TRBV7-2,few,CASSSGQGYGYTF
TRBV7-2,few,CASSLVPSSDTQYF
TRBV29-1,few,CSVAGTAFNEKLFF
TRBV2,-,CASSEYLLAGIPGELFF